This T cell receptor beta chain was recorded in a study of human T cells and chemical hapten exposure. TCRdb re-analysed the RACE reads in MiXCR, keeping a single row per CDR3 protein. The sample lists 35,000 to 45,000 distinct CDR3 sequences; about an eighth were seen once. Specified time point: pre-sensitization, week 0. The treatment: therapeutic diphenylcyclopropenone sensitization with weekly scalp DPC. The study extracted total RNA from unfractionated whole blood. Between the trimmed V and J ends, which lost 8 bases and 5 bases, there was a span of 10 bases. CDR3 length: 12 amino acids. From germline, CDR1 is MDHEN and CDR2 SYDVKM.

Here the sequenced sample was whole blood, taken in connection with sensitization to the hapten diphenylcyclopropenone (DPC). The chain recombines TRBV28 with TRBJ2-1, with D tentatively TRBD2 (6 bases). This TCR was sampled from a woman aged 30 to 39 with alopecia areata. Some clones in this sample may be carry-over from other donors' samples. The CDR3 sequence: CASLDYHNEQFF. Here the CDR3 DNA reads TGTGCCAGCTTGGACTACCACAATGAGCAGTTCTTC.